The 9 T cell receptor beta chains given below trace back to one sample, sequenced in a study of T cell responses to AZD1222 COVID-19 vaccine. Using immunoSEQ multiplex PCR, the repertoire was profiled, and TCRdb retains in-frame clones only, with some absent. The table has fewer than 120,000 clones, 85% to 95% seen once. Source: peripheral blood, taken on day 0 of AZD1222 vaccination. Receptor source: an adult in good health.

The rearrangement uses TRBV6-1 and TRBJ2-7; 8 bases line up with TRBD1. This CDR3 is 15 amino acids long. The J segment lost 4 bases and the V segment lost 0 bases, leaving 5 bases of the junction unmatched. Germline loops: CDR1 MNHNS, CDR2 SASEGT. The CDR3 DNA sequence: TGTGCCAGCAGTGAAGCTCCGGGACAGGCATACGAGCAGTACTTC. Protein sequence: CASSEAPGQAYEQYF.

This clone was counted once. V usage is TRBV5-4 and J usage is TRBJ1-1; a possible D gene is TRBD1 (5 bases). The germline V and J ends were trimmed by 4 bases and 1 base, with 14 bases remaining between them. The CDR3 has 15 residues. The germline gives CDR1 SGHNT, CDR2 YYREEE (reference sequence). In nucleotides, the CDR3 is TGTGCCAGCAGCCCAATTTGGGGGAAGAACACTGAAGCTTTCTTT. Protein sequence: CASSPIWGKNTEAFF.

The J gene is TRBJ1-3, the V gene TRBV10-2; maybe TRBD1 (5 bases). V lost 7 bases, J lost 0 bases, and 16 bases lay in between. The CDR3 has 16 amino acids. Looked up from germline, CDR1 is WSHSY and CDR2 is SAAADI. The chain's CDR3 is CASTRSGGNSGNTIYF. CDR3 coding DNA: TGCGCCAGCACTAGGTCTGGGGGGAACTCTGGAAACACCATATATTTT.

The chain recombines TRBV28 with TRBJ2-1, with TRBD1 matching 8 bases. V lost 7 bases to trimming and J lost 1 base; unmatched junction nucleotides: 6. The CDR3 is 15 amino acids. The germline CDR1 and CDR2 sequences are MDHEN and SYDVKM. CDR3 in amino acids: CASIQDRVSYNEQFF. The CDR3 nucleotides read TGTGCCAGCATCCAGGACAGGGTGTCCTACAATGAGCAGTTCTTC.

The V call is TRBV6-5, the J call TRBJ1-5, with D tentatively TRBD1 (5 bases). V was cut by 6 bases and J by 7 bases, with 16 bases left in between. CDR1 is MNHEY, CDR2 SVGAGI, per germline. The CDR3 is 14 residues long. CDR3 loop: CASSRSGRTQPQHF. In DNA, the CDR3 is TGTGCCAGCAGCCGAAGCGGTCGGACACAGCCCCAGCATTTT.

This clone was counted a single time. The chain joins TRBV7-6 to TRBJ2-3; the D gene is possibly TRBD1 (6 bases). This CDR3 region has 16 residues. Trimming pared 1 base from V and 0 bases from J, leaving 11 bases between. CDR1 SGHVS and CDR2 FNYEAQ come from the germline V gene. This CDR3 is CASSLGAGASTDTQYF. The DNA of the CDR3 is TGTGCCAGCAGCTTAGGAGCAGGGGCTAGCACAGATACGCAGTATTTT.

This clone was seen more than once but under ten times. The chain couples TRBV27 to TRBJ1-6; D is uncertain. Trimming took 7 bases from V and 4 from J, leaving 8 bases between them. From germline, CDR1 is MNHEY and CDR2 SMNVEV (reference sequence). This CDR3 region has 13 residues. The CDR3 DNA follows: TGTGCCAGCAAACGGGCGTATAATTCACCCCTCCACTTT. Protein: CASKRAYNSPLHF.

The genes are TRBV19 and TRBJ2-5; 7 nucleotides agree with TRBD2. The CDR3 totals 14 residues. With V trimmed by 5 bases and J by 5 bases, 8 bases remained unmatched. Germline V gives CDR1 LNHDA, CDR2 SQIVND (reference sequence). The CDR3, as DNA: TGTGCCAGTAGTCCGGGACTAATGTGGGAGACCCAGTACTTC. This translates into CASSPGLMWETQYF.

The chain carries TRBV28 and TRBJ2-3; D is ambiguous. This CDR3 region has 13 residues. Trimming cost V 6 bases and J 1 base, with 8 bases left between them. CDR1 MDHEN and CDR2 SYDVKM come from the germline V gene. The CDR3 region has the DNA TGTGCCAGCAGCCAACTTGGCACAGATACGCAGTATTTT. Translated, it gives CASSQLGTDTQYF.